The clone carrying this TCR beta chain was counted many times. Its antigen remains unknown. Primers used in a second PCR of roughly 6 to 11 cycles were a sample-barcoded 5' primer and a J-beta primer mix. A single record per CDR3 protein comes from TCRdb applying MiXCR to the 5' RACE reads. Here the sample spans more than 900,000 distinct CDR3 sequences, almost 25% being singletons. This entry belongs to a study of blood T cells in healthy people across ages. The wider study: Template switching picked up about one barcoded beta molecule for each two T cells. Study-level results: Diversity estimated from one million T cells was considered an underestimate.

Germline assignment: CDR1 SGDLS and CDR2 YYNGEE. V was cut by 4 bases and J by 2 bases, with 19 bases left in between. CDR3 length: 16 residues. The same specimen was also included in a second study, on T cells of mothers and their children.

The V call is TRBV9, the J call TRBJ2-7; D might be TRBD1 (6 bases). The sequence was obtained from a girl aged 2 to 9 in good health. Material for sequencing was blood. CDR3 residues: CASSPSPGHLPYEQYF. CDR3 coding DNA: TGTGCCAGCAGCCCAAGCCCGGGACACCTTCCCTACGAGCAGTACTTC.